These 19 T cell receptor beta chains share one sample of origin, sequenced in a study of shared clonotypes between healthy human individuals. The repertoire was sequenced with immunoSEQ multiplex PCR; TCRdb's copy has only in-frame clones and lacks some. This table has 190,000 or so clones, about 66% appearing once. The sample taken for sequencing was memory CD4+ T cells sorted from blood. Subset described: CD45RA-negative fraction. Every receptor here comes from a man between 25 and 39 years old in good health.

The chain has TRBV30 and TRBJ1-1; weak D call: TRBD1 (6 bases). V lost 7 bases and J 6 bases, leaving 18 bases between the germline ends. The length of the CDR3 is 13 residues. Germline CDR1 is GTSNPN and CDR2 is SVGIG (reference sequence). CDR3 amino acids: CASQGGGGAEAFF. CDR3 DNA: TGTGCCTCCCAAGGGGGGGGTGGGGCTGAAGCTTTCTTT.

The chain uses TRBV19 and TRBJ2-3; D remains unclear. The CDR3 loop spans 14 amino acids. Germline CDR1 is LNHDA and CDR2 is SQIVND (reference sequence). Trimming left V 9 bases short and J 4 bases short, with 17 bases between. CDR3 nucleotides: TGTGCCAGCGCTCGCAACGAGAGGCCAGATACGCAGTATTTT. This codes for CASARNERPDTQYF.

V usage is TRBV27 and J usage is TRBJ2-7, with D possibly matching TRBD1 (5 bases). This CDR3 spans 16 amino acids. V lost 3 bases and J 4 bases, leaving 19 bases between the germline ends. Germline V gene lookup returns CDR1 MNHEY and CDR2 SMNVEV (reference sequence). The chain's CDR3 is CASSFSGVGRGYEQYF. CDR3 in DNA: TGTGCCAGCAGTTTTAGTGGGGTGGGGCGAGGATACGAGCAGTACTTC.

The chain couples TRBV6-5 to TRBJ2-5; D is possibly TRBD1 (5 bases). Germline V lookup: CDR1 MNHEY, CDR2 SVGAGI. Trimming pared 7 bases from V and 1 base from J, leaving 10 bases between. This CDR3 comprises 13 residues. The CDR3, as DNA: TGTGCCAGCAATACAGACAGCCAAGAGACCCAGTACTTC. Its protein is CASNTDSQETQYF.

CDR3 in DNA: TGTGCCAGCAGTTTAGGGTTGGCTAGCGGGAGCAATGAGCAGTTCTTC. This translates into CASSLGLASGSNEQFF. This chain connects TRBV27 to TRBJ2-1, with 10 bases matching TRBD2. Trimming at V came to 2 bases and at J to 6 bases, leaving 7 bases not matched to a gene. Germline CDR1 and CDR2: MNHEY and SMNVEV (reference sequence). CDR3 size: 16 residues.

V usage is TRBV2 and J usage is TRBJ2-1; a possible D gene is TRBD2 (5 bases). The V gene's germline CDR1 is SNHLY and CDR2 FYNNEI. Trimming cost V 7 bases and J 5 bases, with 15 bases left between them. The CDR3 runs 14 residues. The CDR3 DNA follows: TGTGCCAGCACCCGAACACTAGGTAACAATGAGCAGTTCTTC. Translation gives CASTRTLGNNEQFF.

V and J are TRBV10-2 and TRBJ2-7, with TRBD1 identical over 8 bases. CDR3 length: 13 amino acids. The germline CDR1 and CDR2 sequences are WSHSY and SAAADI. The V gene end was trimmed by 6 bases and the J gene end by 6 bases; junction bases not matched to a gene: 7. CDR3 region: CASRLRTGFEQYF. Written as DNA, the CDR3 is TGCGCCAGCAGATTGAGGACAGGGTTCGAGCAGTACTTC.

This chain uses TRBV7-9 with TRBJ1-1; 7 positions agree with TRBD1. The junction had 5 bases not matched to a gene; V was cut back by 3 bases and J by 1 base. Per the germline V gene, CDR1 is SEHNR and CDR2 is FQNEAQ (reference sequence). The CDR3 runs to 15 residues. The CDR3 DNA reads TGTGCCAGCAGCTTTACCACAGGGGAGAACACTGAAGCTTTCTTT. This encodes CASSFTTGENTEAFF.

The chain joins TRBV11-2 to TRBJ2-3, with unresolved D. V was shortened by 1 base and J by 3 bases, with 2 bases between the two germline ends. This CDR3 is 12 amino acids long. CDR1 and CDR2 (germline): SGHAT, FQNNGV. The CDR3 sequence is CASSLGTDTQYF. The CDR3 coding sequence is TGTGCCAGCAGCTTAGGAACAGATACGCAGTATTTT.

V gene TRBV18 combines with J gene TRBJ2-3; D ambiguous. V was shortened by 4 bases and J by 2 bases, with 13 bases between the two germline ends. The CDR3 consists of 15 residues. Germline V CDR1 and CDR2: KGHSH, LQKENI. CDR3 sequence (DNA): TGTGCCAGCTCACAACGGGTTGACTCCACAGATACGCAGTATTTT. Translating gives CASSQRVDSTDTQYF.

CDR3 DNA: TGTGCCAGCAGCTTAGTTGATCGAGAGACCCAGTACTTC. Its translation is CASSLVDRETQYF. The chain links TRBV11-3 to TRBJ2-5; unclear D gene. This CDR3 has 13 residues. CDR1 and CDR2 (germline): SGHNT, YENEEA. V was shortened by 1 base and J by 4 bases, with 7 bases between the two germline ends.

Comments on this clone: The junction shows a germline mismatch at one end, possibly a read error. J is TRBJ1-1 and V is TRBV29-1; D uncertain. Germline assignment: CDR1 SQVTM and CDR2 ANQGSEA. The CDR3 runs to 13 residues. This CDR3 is CSVEGSGYTEAFF. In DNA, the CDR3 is TGCAGCGTCGAAGGATCGGGATACACTGAAGCTTTCTTT.

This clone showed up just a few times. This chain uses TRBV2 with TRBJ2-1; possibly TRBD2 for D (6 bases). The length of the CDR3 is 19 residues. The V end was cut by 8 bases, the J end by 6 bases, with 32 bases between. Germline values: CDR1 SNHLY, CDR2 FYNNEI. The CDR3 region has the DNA TGTGCCAGCGAGGAGGCGGGGCGTGTCTGGTCCAATGGTGCCAATGAGCAGTTCTTC. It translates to CASEEAGRVWSNGANEQFF.

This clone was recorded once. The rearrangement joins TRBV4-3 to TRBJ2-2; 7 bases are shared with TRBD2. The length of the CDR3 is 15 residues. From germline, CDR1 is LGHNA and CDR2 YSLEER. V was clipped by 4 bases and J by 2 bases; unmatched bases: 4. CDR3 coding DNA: TGCGCCAGCAGCCGGGACTACCAAAACACCGGGGAGCTGTTTTTT. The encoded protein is CASSRDYQNTGELFF.

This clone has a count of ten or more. The CDR3 DNA follows: TGTGCCAGCAGCTTAGCCTTTGAAGCTTTCTTT. Translation: CASSLAFEAFF. V and J are TRBV7-9 and TRBJ1-1; D is undetermined. Trimming removed 0 bases at V and 7 bases at J, with 3 bases between. CDR3 size: 11 residues. Germline V gene sequence: CDR1 SEHNR, CDR2 FQNEAQ (reference sequence). The entire variable domain, with the rest obtained from reference TRBV7-9 and TRBJ1-1, is as follows: DTGVSQNPRHKITKRGQNVTFRCDPISEHNRLYWYRQTLGQGPEFLTYFQNEAQLEKSRLLSDRFSAERPKGSFSTLEIQRTEQGDSAMYLCASSLAFEAFFGQGTRLTVV.

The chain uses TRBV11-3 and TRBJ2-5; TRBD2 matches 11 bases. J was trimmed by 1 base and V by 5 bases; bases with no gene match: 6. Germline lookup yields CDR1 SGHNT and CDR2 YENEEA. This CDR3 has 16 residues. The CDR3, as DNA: TGTGCCAGCAGCCTCGGGACTAGCGGAATCCAAGAGACCCAGTACTTC. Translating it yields CASSLGTSGIQETQYF. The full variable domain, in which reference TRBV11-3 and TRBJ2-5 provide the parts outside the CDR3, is EAGVVQSPRYKIIEKKQPVAFWCNPISGHNTLYWYLQNLGQGPELLIRYENEEAVDDSQLPKDRFSAERLKGVDSTLKIQPAELGDSAVYLCASSLGTSGIQETQYFGPGTRLLVL.

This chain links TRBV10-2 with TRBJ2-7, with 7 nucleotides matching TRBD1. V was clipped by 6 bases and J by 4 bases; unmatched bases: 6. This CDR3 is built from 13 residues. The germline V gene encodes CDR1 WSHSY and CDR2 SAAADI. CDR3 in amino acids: CASRAGGRYEQYF. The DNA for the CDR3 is TGCGCCAGCAGGGCAGGGGGTCGGTACGAGCAGTACTTC.

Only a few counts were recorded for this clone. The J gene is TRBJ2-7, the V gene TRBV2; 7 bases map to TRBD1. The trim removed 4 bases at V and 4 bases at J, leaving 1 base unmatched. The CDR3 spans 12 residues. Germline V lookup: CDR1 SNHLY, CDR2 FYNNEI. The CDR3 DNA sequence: TGTGCCAGCAGTGCAGGGGGATACGAGCAGTACTTC. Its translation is CASSAGGYEQYF. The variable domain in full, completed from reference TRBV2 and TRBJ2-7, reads EPEVTQTPSHQVTQMGQEVILRCVPISNHLYFYWYRQILGQKVEFLVSFYNNEISEKSEIFDDQFSVERPDGSNFTLKIRSTKLEDSAMYFCASSAGGYEQYFGPGTRLTVT.

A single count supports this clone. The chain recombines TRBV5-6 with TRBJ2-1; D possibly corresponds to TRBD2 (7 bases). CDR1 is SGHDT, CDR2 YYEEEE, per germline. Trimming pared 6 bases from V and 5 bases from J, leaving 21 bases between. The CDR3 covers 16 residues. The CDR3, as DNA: TGTGCCAGCACCCTATACGGGGGGCCCAACAACAATGAGCAGTTCTTC. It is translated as CASTLYGGPNNNEQFF.